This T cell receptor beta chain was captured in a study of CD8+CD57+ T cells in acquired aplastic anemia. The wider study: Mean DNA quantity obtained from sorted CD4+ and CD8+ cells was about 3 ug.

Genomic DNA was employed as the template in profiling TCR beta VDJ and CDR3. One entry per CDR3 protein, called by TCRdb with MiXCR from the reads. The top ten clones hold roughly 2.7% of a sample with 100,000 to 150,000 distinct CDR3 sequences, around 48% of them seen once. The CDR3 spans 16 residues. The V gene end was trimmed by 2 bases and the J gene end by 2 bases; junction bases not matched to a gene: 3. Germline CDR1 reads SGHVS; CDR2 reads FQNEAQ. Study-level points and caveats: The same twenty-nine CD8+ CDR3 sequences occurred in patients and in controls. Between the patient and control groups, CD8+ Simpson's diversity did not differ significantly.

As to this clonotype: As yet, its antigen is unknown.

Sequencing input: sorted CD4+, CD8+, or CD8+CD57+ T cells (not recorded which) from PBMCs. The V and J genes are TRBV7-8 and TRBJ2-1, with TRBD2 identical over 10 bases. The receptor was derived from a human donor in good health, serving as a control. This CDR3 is CASSLTSGDAYNEQFF. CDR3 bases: TGTGCCAGCAGCTTAACTAGCGGGGACGCCTACAATGAGCAGTTCTTC.